The 25 T cell receptor beta chains below come from one sample, sequenced in a study of T cells in Graves' hyperthyroidism and ophthalmopathy. TCR beta CDR3 regions were amplified from RNA transcripts. Carried out on the TCR CDR3, a first-round RT-PCR used the HTBI primer set. TCRdb re-called the multiplex PCR reads with MiXCR, one entry per CDR3 protein. Of 800,000 or so distinct CDR3 sequences in the sample, roughly 40% were seen once. Sequencing was performed on blood. The receptors originated from a man younger than 35 with Graves' hyperthyroidism.

Ten or more counts support this clonotype. The chain recombines TRBV7-9 with TRBJ2-7; a weak D match, TRBD2 (6 bases). The CDR3 is 12 amino acids. CDR1 is SEHNR and CDR2 is FQNEAQ in the germline V gene (reference sequence). The V end lost 5 bases, the J end lost 2 bases, and 7 bases lay between the germline ends. In DNA form, the CDR3 reads TGTGCCAGCAGCCCGGGGGCCTACGAGCAGTACTTC. It specifies CASSPGAYEQYF.

The V call is TRBV2, the J call TRBJ1-3; D gene uncertain. Germline lookup yields CDR1 SNHLY and CDR2 FYNNEI. V was shortened by 5 bases and J by 8 bases, with 16 bases between the two germline ends. The CDR3 covers 14 residues. In DNA, the CDR3 is TGTGCCAGCAGTTACACGGGCCCTCCGGACACCATATATTTT. This codes for CASSYTGPPDTIYF.

This clonotype occurred many times. The genes are TRBV12-3 or TRBV12-4 and TRBJ1-2; D is ambiguous. CDR3 length: 12 amino acids. Trimming took off 1 base at V and 3 bases at J, with 3 bases between the two ends. The CDR3 bases are TGTGCCAGCAGTTTAGGCTACTATGGCTACACCTTC. It translates to CASSLGYYGYTF.

The table lists this clonotype with a few counts. The CDR3: CSAKDPQVGNQPQHF. Here the CDR3 DNA reads TGCAGTGCTAAGGACCCTCAAGTAGGCAATCAGCCCCAGCATTTT. The chain uses TRBV20-1 and TRBJ1-5; D is unresolved. Germline V gene data show CDR1 as DFQATT and CDR2 as SNEGSKA (reference sequence). CDR3 length equals 15 residues. Between the trimmed V and J ends, which lost 4 bases and 2 bases, there was a span of 15 bases.

This clonotype was found many times. The chain recombines TRBV5-1 with TRBJ2-7; TRBD1 or TRBD2 may be the D gene (6 bases each). V lost 0 bases, J lost 6 bases, and 13 bases lay in between. CDR3 length equals 14 residues. CDR1 and CDR2 from the germline V gene are SGHRS and YFSETQ. CDR3 loop: CASSLGGRGGEQYF. The CDR3 DNA follows: TGCGCCAGCAGCTTGGGTGGCAGGGGAGGCGAGCAGTACTTC.

This chain connects TRBV12-3 or TRBV12-4 to TRBJ2-7, with TRBD1 matching 12 bases. Trimming took 2 bases from V and 5 from J; bases not matched to a gene: 4. This CDR3 region has 15 residues. The CDR3 here is CASSLLGTGGDEQYF. The CDR3 DNA reads as TGTGCCAGCAGTTTATTGGGGACAGGGGGCGACGAGCAGTACTTC.

The V and J genes are TRBV19 and TRBJ2-6; D uncertain. There are 9 residues in the CDR3. Trimming took off 7 bases at V and 15 bases at J, with 7 bases between the two ends. Germline V gene data show CDR1 as LNHDA and CDR2 as SQIVND (reference sequence). The CDR3 nucleotides are TGTGCCAGTACCTATGGCCTGACTTTC. Translating gives CASTYGLTF.

This chain connects TRBV29-1 to TRBJ1-1; D uncertain. The CDR3 totals 13 residues. The V and J ends lost 8 bases and 6 bases respectively, with 19 bases between them. Germline V CDR1 and CDR2: SQVTM, ANQGSEA. CDR3 nucleotide sequence: TGCAGCAGAAGGGCGACGGTGCAACCTGAAGCTTTCTTT. Amino acids: CSRRATVQPEAFF.

The chain links TRBV25-1 to TRBJ1-1; weak D call: TRBD1 (5 bases). This CDR3 is 17 amino acids long. The V end lost 1 base, the J end lost 0 bases, and 15 bases lay between the germline ends. CDR1 and CDR2 from the germline V gene are MGHDK and SYGVNS. The CDR3 sequence: CASSELALQAMNTEAFF. The CDR3 DNA reads TGTGCCAGCAGTGAATTGGCCCTACAGGCCATGAACACTGAAGCTTTCTTT.

This clonotype occurred many times. This sequence joins TRBV20-1 and TRBJ1-6; 10 bases are a match to TRBD1. V lost 3 bases, J lost 7 bases, and 0 bases stayed unmatched. This CDR3 has 13 residues. Looked up from germline, CDR1 is DFQATT and CDR2 is SNEGSKA (reference sequence). The CDR3 DNA reads as TGCAGTGCTAGGGACAGGGGGAATTCACCCCTCCACTTT. It encodes CSARDRGNSPLHF.

This clonotype was seen a few times. This sequence joins TRBV7-2 and TRBJ2-2, with TRBD2 matching over 12 bases. The CDR3 length is 17 residues. V was clipped by 3 bases and J by 0 bases; unmatched bases: 2. The germline gives CDR1 SGHTA, CDR2 FQGNSA. The DNA for the CDR3 is TGTGCCAGCAGCTTCCGGACTAGCGGGACGAACACCGGGGAGCTGTTTTTT. Translated, it gives CASSFRTSGTNTGELFF.

This clonotype was found a few times. The chain has TRBV13 and TRBJ1-1; D not resolved. CDR1 and CDR2 (germline): PRHDT, FYEKMQ (reference sequence). The CDR3 is made up of 15 amino acids. Trimming stripped 4 bases from V and 1 base from J, with 13 bases between. In DNA form, the CDR3 reads TGTGCCAGCAGCTCCCTTTGGACGGCGAACACTGAAGCTTTCTTT. It is translated as CASSSLWTANTEAFF.

The chain couples TRBV7-8 to TRBJ2-2, with unresolved D. Trimming took 8 bases from V and 5 from J, leaving 27 bases between them. Per germline, CDR1 SGHVS and CDR2 FQNEAQ. The CDR3 loop spans 18 amino acids. CDR3 sequence (DNA): TGTGCCAGCCCCGCAGGCCCCATCCTCTGGGATGCAACCGGGGAGCTGTTTTTT. Encoded protein: CASPAGPILWDATGELFF. Full variable domain (outside the CDR3, taken from reference TRBV7-8 and TRBJ2-2): GAGVSQSPRYKVAKRGQDVALRCDPISGHVSLFWYQQALGQGPEFLTYFQNEAQLDKSGLPSDRFFAERPEGSVSTLKIQRTQQEDSAVYLCASPAGPILWDATGELFFGEGSRLTVL.

There are a few counts of this clonotype. V and J are TRBV29-1 and TRBJ2-5; 8 bases align to TRBD1. V lost 8 bases to trimming and J lost 5 bases; unmatched junction nucleotides: 10. CDR1 is SQVTM and CDR2 is ANQGSEA in the germline V gene. The CDR3 contains 13 residues. CDR3 sequence (DNA): TGCAGCCTAGGCAGGGGGCCGGGGGAGACCCAGTACTTC. Translated, it gives CSLGRGPGETQYF.

This rearrangement joins TRBV29-1 to TRBJ1-2; the D is unclear. Germline assignment: CDR1 SQVTM and CDR2 ANQGSEA. V lost 0 bases, J lost 4 bases, and 6 bases lay in between. The CDR3 contains 12 residues. The CDR3 loop reads CSVEDGTYGYTF. The CDR3 coding sequence is TGCAGCGTTGAAGATGGAACCTATGGCTACACCTTC.

On this clonotype: A read error may explain this, as a much larger clone is one base away. The chain combines TRBV10-3 with TRBJ1-2, with 11 bases fitting TRBD1. CDR1 ENHRY and CDR2 SYGVKD come from the germline V gene. The CDR3 contains 15 residues. V dropped 5 bases and J dropped 6; count of bases not matched to a gene: 8. CDR3 DNA: TGTGCCATCAGTTTCGGGACAGGGGGAGTGGATGGCTACACCTTC. Its translation is CAISFGTGGVDGYTF.

The chain combines TRBV24-1 with TRBJ2-5; D possibly corresponds to TRBD2 (5 bases). Trimming removed 6 bases at V and 4 bases at J, with 8 bases between. Germline loops: CDR1 KGHDR, CDR2 SFDVKD. This CDR3 has 12 residues. The CDR3 reads CATSPGSETQYF. CDR3 in DNA: TGTGCCACCAGTCCGGGGTCAGAGACCCAGTACTTC.

This clonotype has at least ten counts. The chain recombines TRBV2 with TRBJ2-5; 9 nucleotides agree with TRBD1. Trimming removed 5 bases from V and 3 bases from J; junction bases left unmatched: 7. Germline V gives CDR1 SNHLY, CDR2 FYNNEI. This CDR3 is 15 amino acids long. The CDR3, as DNA: TGTGCCAGCAGTATGGACAGGGGAGGAGAAGAGACCCAGTACTTC. Protein: CASSMDRGGEETQYF.

In this sample, this clonotype turned up many times. V is TRBV29-1 and J is TRBJ2-5; tentatively, D is TRBD2 (5 bases). Per germline, CDR1 SQVTM and CDR2 ANQGSEA. The CDR3 spans 12 residues. Trimming removed 3 bases at V and 1 base at J, with 6 bases between. CDR3 in amino acids: CSVEDFQETQYF. The CDR3 bases are TGCAGCGTTGAGGACTTCCAAGAGACCCAGTACTTC. Full variable domain (outside the CDR3, taken from reference TRBV29-1 and TRBJ2-5): SAVISQKPSRDICQRGTSLTIQCQVDSQVTMMFWYRQQPGQSLTLIATANQGSEATYESGFVIDKFPISRPNLTFSTLTVSNMSPEDSSIYLCSVEDFQETQYFGPGTRLLVL.

This chain links TRBV7-2 with TRBJ2-5, with D uncertain. The CDR3 is made up of 15 amino acids. V lost 6 bases to trimming and J lost 5 bases, with 19 bases between them. CDR1 is SGHTA, CDR2 FQGNSA, per germline. DNA of the CDR3: TGTGCCAGCAGTCGCGGTGGGAACACCGGGGAGACCCAGTACTTC. This encodes CASSRGGNTGETQYF.

This clonotype was picked up many times. The rearrangement joins TRBV2 to TRBJ1-5; D remains unclear. The CDR3 is 12 residues long. CDR1 and CDR2 from the germline V gene are SNHLY and FYNNEI. V was pared by 8 bases and J by 2 bases, with 7 bases between. As DNA, the CDR3 is TGTGCCAGCGGACGGCGCAATCAGCCCCAGCATTTT. This gives the protein CASGRRNQPQHF.

As to this clonotype: Possible read error: a much larger clone is one base away. The chain joins TRBV6-1 to TRBJ1-2; D perhaps matches TRBD1 (6 bases). The germline V gene encodes CDR1 MNHNS and CDR2 SASEGT. CDR3 size: 14 residues. V was shortened by 6 bases and J by 3 bases, with 14 bases between the two germline ends. As DNA, the CDR3 is TGTGCCAGCAGCGAGAGCCCAGGGGACTATGGCTACACCTTC. This encodes CASSESPGDYGYTF.

At least ten counts were recorded for this clonotype. The chain couples TRBV20-1 to TRBJ2-5, with D maybe TRBD2 (6 bases). The germline CDR1 and CDR2 sequences are DFQATT and SNEGSKA (reference sequence). This CDR3 is 13 amino acids long. Deletions cut 5 bases from V and 3 bases from J, with 13 bases between. The CDR3 here is CSAADYPKETQYF. CDR3 coding DNA: TGCAGTGCTGCGGACTACCCAAAAGAGACCCAGTACTTC.

The rearrangement joins TRBV20-1 to TRBJ1-4; D not certain. Trimming cost V 0 bases and J 5 bases, with 7 bases left between them. Per the germline V gene, CDR1 is DFQATT and CDR2 is SNEGSKA (reference sequence). The CDR3 spans 13 residues. CDR3 in amino acids: CSARDFTNEKLFF. In nucleotides, the CDR3 is TGCAGTGCTAGAGATTTTACAAATGAAAAACTGTTTTTT.

CDR3 loop: CASSLDSGLRYEQYF. The CDR3 bases are TGTGCCAGCAGCTTAGATTCTGGACTCCGCTACGAGCAGTACTTC. J is TRBJ2-7 and V is TRBV7-2, with D possibly matching TRBD2 (5 bases). Germline lookup yields CDR1 SGHTA and CDR2 FQGNSA. The CDR3 sequence is 15 residues long. The V and J ends lost 1 base and 3 bases respectively, with 13 bases between them.